The T cell receptor (beta chain) under discussion was sequenced for a study of blood T cell repertoires in COVID-19. Sequencing used immunoSEQ multiplex PCR; TCRdb keeps in-frame clones, though not all of them. Of 150,000 or so clones in the sample, roughly 80% were seen once. Trimming removed 6 bases from V and 0 bases from J; junction bases left unmatched: 6. The CDR3 loop spans 15 amino acids. CDR1 SGHDN and CDR2 FVKESK come from the germline V gene. The material sequenced was PBMCs or T cells enriched from blood (not recorded which). The sequence was collected from a woman aged 50 to 60 who had recovered from COVID-19. The chain couples TRBV14 to TRBJ2-3, with 7 bases identical to TRBD1. The CDR3 sequence: CASSRTGASTDTQYF. In DNA form, the CDR3 reads TGTGCCAGCAGTCGGACAGGCGCTAGCACAGATACGCAGTATTTT.